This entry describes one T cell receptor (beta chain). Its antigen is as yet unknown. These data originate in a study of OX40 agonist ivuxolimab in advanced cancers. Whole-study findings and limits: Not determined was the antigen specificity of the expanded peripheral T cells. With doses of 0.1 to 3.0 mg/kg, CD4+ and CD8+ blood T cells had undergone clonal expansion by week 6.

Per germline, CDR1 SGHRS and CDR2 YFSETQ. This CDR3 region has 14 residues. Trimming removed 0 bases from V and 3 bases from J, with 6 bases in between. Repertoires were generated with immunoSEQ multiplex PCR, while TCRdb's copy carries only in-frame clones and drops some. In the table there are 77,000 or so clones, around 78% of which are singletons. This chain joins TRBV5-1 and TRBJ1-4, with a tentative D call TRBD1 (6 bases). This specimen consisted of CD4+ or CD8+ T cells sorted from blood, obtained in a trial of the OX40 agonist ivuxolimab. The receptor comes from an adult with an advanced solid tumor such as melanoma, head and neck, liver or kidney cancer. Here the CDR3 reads CASSLGGPNEKLFF. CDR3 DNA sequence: TGCGCCAGCAGCTTGGGGGGGCCTAATGAAAAACTGTTTTTT.